Listed here are 32 T cell receptor beta chains from one sample, sequenced in a study of PD-1 blockade in classical Hodgkin lymphoma. Libraries were prepared by immunoSEQ multiplex PCR; TCRdb keeps only in-frame clonotypes and omits some of them. The table shows roughly 38,000 clones, with about 86% occurring only once. Every one of the patients relapsed after autologous stem cell transplantation (brentuximab vedotin exposure was variable). Sequenced material: peripheral blood mononuclear cells (PBMCs), taken before the second cycle of nivolumab. All receptors come from a human donor with classical Hodgkin lymphoma.

This sequence joins TRBV27 and TRBJ2-1; 13 bases line up with TRBD2. The trim removed 5 bases at V and 9 bases at J, leaving 19 bases unmatched. This CDR3 comprises 19 residues. Germline CDR1 reads MNHEY; CDR2 reads SMNVEV (reference sequence). The CDR3 nucleotides read TGTGCCAGCAGTCTCGCTATCCCGTCCGGGACTAGCGGGACTAGTGAGCAGTTCTTC. As protein: CASSLAIPSGTSGTSEQFF.

The chain employs TRBV5-4 and TRBJ1-4, with 7 bases fitting TRBD1. This CDR3 spans 16 amino acids. The germline V gene has CDR1 SGHNT and CDR2 YYREEE (reference sequence). V gave up 2 bases and J gave up 7 bases; unmatched junction bases: 11. CDR3 nucleotide sequence: TGTGCCAGCAGCTTACCTAGGACAGGCAGCACTGAAAAACTGTTTTTT. It specifies CASSLPRTGSTEKLFF. The full variable domain, with the rest looked up from reference TRBV5-4 and TRBJ1-4, is ETGVTQSPTHLIKTRGQQVTLRCSSQSGHNTVSWYQQALGQGPQFIFQYYREEENGRGNFPPRFSGLQFPNYSSELNVNALELDDSALYLCASSLPRTGSTEKLFFGSGTQLSVL.

The chain links TRBV5-1 to TRBJ1-2; D gene unclear. CDR1 is SGHRS and CDR2 is YFSETQ in the germline V gene. The CDR3 loop spans 11 amino acids. The V end was cut by 1 base, the J end by 8 bases, with 6 bases between. CDR3 in DNA: TGCGCCAGCAGCTTGAATGGCGGCTACACCTTC. This gives the protein CASSLNGGYTF.

The V and J genes are TRBV7-6 and TRBJ2-3; D is undetermined. V shed 5 bases and J shed 5 bases, with 20 bases lying between them. The length of the CDR3 is 16 residues. The V gene's germline CDR1 is SGHVS and CDR2 FNYEAQ. The CDR3 bases are TGTGCCAGCAGCCTCCAAGGGCAAAGTGCTCGAGATACGCAGTATTTT. This gives the protein CASSLQGQSARDTQYF.

The chain uses TRBV5-1 and TRBJ2-3, with 12 bases fitting TRBD2. This CDR3 has 17 residues. From germline, CDR1 is SGHRS and CDR2 YFSETQ. Unmatched junction bases numbered 14, after V lost 4 bases and J lost 8 bases. The CDR3 bases are TGCGCCAGCAGCCCCAGACTAGCGGGGGATTTGGCGGGTACGCAGTATTTT. It is translated as CASSPRLAGDLAGTQYF.

This sequence joins TRBV5-1 and TRBJ2-5; TRBD2 agrees at 9 bases. Trimming at V came to 3 bases and at J to 5 bases, leaving 2 bases not matched to a gene. This CDR3 has 13 residues. From germline, CDR1 is SGHRS and CDR2 YFSETQ. DNA of the CDR3: TGCGCCAGCAGCTCAAGCGGGGGGGAGACCCAGTACTTC. This translates into CASSSSGGETQYF.

CDR3 sequence (DNA): TGTGCCAGCAGTGAAAGAACAGGGTTTGTCTATGGCTACACCTTC. The encoded protein is CASSERTGFVYGYTF. The chain links TRBV2 to TRBJ1-2; tentatively, D is TRBD1 (6 bases). The V gene lost 2 bases and the J gene lost 4 bases, with 14 bases spanning the gap. The CDR3 totals 15 residues. Germline loops: CDR1 SNHLY, CDR2 FYNNEI. The full variable domain, its missing parts supplied by reference TRBV2 and TRBJ1-2, is EPEVTQTPSHQVTQMGQEVILRCVPISNHLYFYWYRQILGQKVEFLVSFYNNEISEKSEIFDDQFSVERPDGSNFTLKIRSTKLEDSAMYFCASSERTGFVYGYTFGSGTRLTVV.

The count of this clone is one. V gene TRBV5-4 combines with J gene TRBJ1-4; 8 nucleotides agree with TRBD1. V gave up 0 bases and J gave up 8 bases; unmatched junction bases: 0. CDR3 size: 13 residues. The germline V gene encodes CDR1 SGHNT and CDR2 YYREEE (reference sequence). CDR3: CASSLDRGEKLFF. The CDR3 coding sequence is TGTGCCAGCAGCTTGGACAGGGGGGAAAAACTGTTTTTT.

This clone was observed a single time. The gene calls are TRBV27 and TRBJ1-2; D ambiguous. The CDR3 is 14 amino acids. Germline CDR1 reads MNHEY; CDR2 reads SMNVEV (reference sequence). Deletions cut 0 bases from V and 3 bases from J, with 8 bases between. CDR3 protein: CASSLSIGDYGYTF. The CDR3 DNA follows: TGTGCCAGCAGTTTATCGATTGGGGACTATGGCTACACCTTC.

This clone was counted a few times. The chain is built from TRBV19 and TRBJ2-7; D possibly uses TRBD1 or TRBD2 (6 bases each). This CDR3 spans 13 amino acids. CDR1 and CDR2 (germline): LNHDA, SQIVND (reference sequence). V dropped 6 bases and J dropped 4 bases, with 13 bases sitting between them. The DNA for the CDR3 is TGTGCCAGTAGCGGCGGGACACCTTACGAGCAGTACTTC. Its translation: CASSGGTPYEQYF.

The V call is TRBV6-5, the J call TRBJ2-2, with D possibly being TRBD1 (5 bases). There are 15 residues in the CDR3. Germline V CDR1 and CDR2: MNHEY, SVGAGI. V lost 3 bases, J lost 5 bases, and 13 bases lay in between. CDR3 protein: CASSYRQIQTGELFF. The CDR3 DNA reads TGTGCCAGCAGTTATCGACAGATCCAGACCGGGGAGCTGTTTTTT.

The J gene is TRBJ1-1, the V gene TRBV7-9; 9 nucleotides align to TRBD1. Trimming removed 5 bases from V and 4 bases from J; junction bases left unmatched: 5. The germline gives CDR1 SEHNR, CDR2 FQNEAQ (reference sequence). This CDR3 has 14 residues. The CDR3 spells CASSKTGGVTEAFF. In DNA form, the CDR3 reads TGTGCCAGCAGCAAAACAGGGGGCGTCACTGAAGCTTTCTTT.

V and J are TRBV10-3 and TRBJ1-2, with 11 bases matching TRBD1. V gave up 2 bases and J gave up 8 bases; unmatched junction bases: 7. CDR1 and CDR2 from the germline V gene are ENHRY and SYGVKD. CDR3 length: 15 residues. CDR3 in DNA: TGTGCCATCAGTGAGATTAGGGGACAGGGGGACGGCTACACCTTC. Its translation is CAISEIRGQGDGYTF.

For this clone: Different DNA sequences within this sample yield the same CDR3. V and J are TRBV15 and TRBJ2-3; D ambiguous. CDR1 LNHNV and CDR2 YYDKDF come from the germline V gene (reference sequence). V gave up 0 bases and J gave up 5 bases, with 6 bases separating them. The CDR3 is 13 residues long. The CDR3 bases are TGTGCCACCAGCAGAGATCCCGGAGATACGCAGTATTTT. As protein: CATSRDPGDTQYF. Complete variable domain (other parts from reference TRBV15 and TRBJ2-3): DAMVIQNPRYQVTQFGKPVTLSCSQTLNHNVMYWYQQKSSQAPKLLFHYYDKDFNNEADTPDNFQSRRPNTSFCFLDIRSPGLGDTAMYLCATSRDPGDTQYFGPGTRLTVL.

This chain uses TRBV4-1 with TRBJ1-1; no definite D call. V shed 0 bases and J shed 5 bases, with 7 bases lying between them. The V gene's germline CDR1 is MGHRA and CDR2 YSYEKL. The CDR3 has 13 residues. The CDR3 sequence is CASSQDRRTEAFF. The CDR3 bases are TGCGCCAGCAGCCAAGATCGACGGACTGAAGCTTTCTTT.

The V gene is TRBV5-4, the J gene TRBJ2-7; possibly TRBD2 for D (6 bases). CDR3 length equals 13 residues. V was clipped by 3 bases and J by 7 bases, with 14 bases between them. Germline V gene sequence: CDR1 SGHNT, CDR2 YYREEE (reference sequence). CDR3 DNA sequence: TGTGCCAGCAGCTGGACTACCAGCGAGGAGCAGTACTTC. Translating it yields CASSWTTSEEQYF.

The chain is built from TRBV7-3 and TRBJ1-1; tentative D call: TRBD1 (5 bases). This CDR3 has 15 residues. Trimming took 5 bases from V and 3 from J, leaving 16 bases between them. The germline V gene has CDR1 SGHTA and CDR2 FQGTGA. CDR3 sequence: CASSPSGGIYTEAFF. CDR3 DNA sequence: TGTGCCAGCAGCCCCAGTGGGGGTATTTACACTGAAGCTTTCTTT.

The V call is TRBV6-5, the J call TRBJ2-3; 12 bases fit TRBD2. Germline V gene data show CDR1 as MNHEY and CDR2 as SVGAGI. This CDR3 contains 16 residues. J gave up 5 bases and V 4 bases, and 7 bases lay outside the gene matches. The CDR3: CASSSSSGGAEDTQYF. CDR3 in DNA: TGTGCCAGCAGTTCCTCTAGCGGGGGGGCTGAAGATACGCAGTATTTT.

The chain has TRBV2 and TRBJ1-6, with 7 bases lining up with TRBD1. Trimming took 7 bases from V and 8 from J; bases not matched to a gene: 8. The V gene's germline CDR1 is SNHLY and CDR2 FYNNEI. The CDR3 contains 14 residues. The CDR3 nucleotides are TGTGCCAGCAAGACAGGGCGGATACATTCACCCCTCCACTTT. It translates to CASKTGRIHSPLHF.

The chain combines TRBV6-1 with TRBJ2-4, with D tentatively TRBD1 or TRBD2 (6 bases each). V lost 4 bases and J 5 bases, leaving 15 bases between the germline ends. The CDR3 has 15 residues. Germline V gene data show CDR1 as MNHNS and CDR2 as SASEGT. CDR3 residues: CASSALFGGENIQYF. CDR3 bases: TGTGCCAGCAGTGCACTTTTCGGGGGCGAAAACATTCAGTACTTC.

This chain joins TRBV7-6 and TRBJ1-1, with unresolved D. CDR3 length: 17 residues. Germline V gene lookup returns CDR1 SGHVS and CDR2 FNYEAQ. The V end lost 7 bases, the J end lost 0 bases, and 21 bases lay between the germline ends. Written as DNA, the CDR3 is TGTGCCAGCAATTCACTTGTAGGAGCGGCTATGAACACTGAAGCTTTCTTT. Its translation is CASNSLVGAAMNTEAFF. The complete variable domain, with remaining parts taken from reference TRBV7-6 and TRBJ1-1, reads GAGVSQSPRYKVTKRGQDVALRCDPISGHVSLYWYRQALGQGPEFLTYFNYEAQQDKSGLPNDRFSAERPEGSISTLTIQRTEQRDSAMYRCASNSLVGAAMNTEAFFGQGTRLTVV.

The chain has TRBV28 and TRBJ2-7; no clear D. This CDR3 spans 14 amino acids. The germline V and J ends were trimmed by 5 bases and 5 bases, with 16 bases remaining between them. Germline assignment: CDR1 MDHEN and CDR2 SYDVKM. The CDR3 DNA sequence: TGTGCCAGCAGTGCCCTCGGGTTTTTCAACGAGCAGTACTTC. It encodes CASSALGFFNEQYF.

This rearrangement joins TRBV19 to TRBJ1-4; the D gene is possibly TRBD1 (6 bases). The CDR3 extends over 17 amino acids. Germline CDR1 is LNHDA and CDR2 is SQIVND (reference sequence). V lost 3 bases, J lost 8 bases, and 22 bases lay in between. The CDR3 sequence: CASSMPMGGLSREKLFF. DNA of the CDR3: TGTGCCAGTAGTATGCCCATGGGGGGCCTCTCTCGGGAAAAACTGTTTTTT.

This clone was observed a single time. The CDR3 spells CASSQVEGGSYEQYF. CDR3 DNA sequence: TGCGCCAGCAGCCAAGTCGAAGGAGGGTCCTACGAGCAGTACTTC. The rearrangement joins TRBV4-1 to TRBJ2-7, with TRBD2 as a possible D gene (6 bases). The CDR3 is made up of 15 amino acids. Trimming removed 1 base at V and 1 base at J, with 11 bases between. Germline-derived CDR1 and CDR2 are MGHRA and YSYEKL.

The chain joins TRBV9 to TRBJ2-3; 8 positions agree with TRBD2. CDR3 size: 18 residues. V trimming: 0 bases; J trimming: 7 bases; junction bases outside the gene matches: 16. The germline V gene encodes CDR1 SGDLS and CDR2 YYNGEE. CDR3 sequence: CASSVDGGLAKVSYTQYF. DNA for the CDR3: TGTGCCAGCAGCGTAGACGGAGGACTAGCCAAGGTTTCATATACGCAGTATTTT. The full variable domain, in which reference TRBV9 and TRBJ2-3 provide the parts outside the CDR3, is DSGVTQTPKHLITATGQRVTLRCSPRSGDLSVYWYQQSLDQGLQFLIQYYNGEERAKGNILERFSAQQFPDLHSELNLSSLELGDSALYFCASSVDGGLAKVSYTQYFGPGTRLTVL.

The V and J genes are TRBV7-3 and TRBJ2-3, with TRBD2 as a possible D gene (7 bases). This CDR3 is built from 21 residues. Germline assignment: CDR1 SGHTA and CDR2 FQGTGA. The ends were cut back, 1 base at V and 4 bases at J, with 30 bases in the middle. Here the CDR3 reads CASSLISIRGGTVPSADTQYF. DNA for the CDR3: TGTGCCAGCAGCTTAATTTCCATTCGCGGGGGCACGGTCCCGTCGGCAGATACGCAGTATTTT.

This rearrangement joins TRBV5-8 to TRBJ2-6; no reliable D call. This CDR3 has 17 amino acids. Germline V lookup: CDR1 SGHTS, CDR2 YDEGEE. V was trimmed by 4 bases and J by 0 bases, leaving 14 bases between them. CDR3 residues: CASSGPTGFSGANVLTF. The CDR3 region has the DNA TGTGCCAGCAGCGGGCCAACGGGTTTCTCTGGGGCCAACGTCCTGACTTTC.

The chain employs TRBV5-4 and TRBJ2-5; D call uncertain. CDR3 length: 12 amino acids. V was cut by 1 base and J by 0 bases, with 1 base left in between. The germline CDR1 and CDR2 sequences are SGHNT and YYREEE (reference sequence). The CDR3 here is CASSLNQETQYF. As DNA, the CDR3 is TGTGCCAGCAGCTTGAACCAAGAGACCCAGTACTTC.

The J gene is TRBJ1-5, the V gene TRBV19, with 9 bases matching TRBD1. V was pared by 6 bases and J by 2 bases, with 8 bases of the junction left unmatched. Germline V gene data show CDR1 as LNHDA and CDR2 as SQIVND (reference sequence). The CDR3 length is 16 residues. The CDR3 bases are TGTGCCAGTAGCAAAACAGGGGGCTCGGGCAATCAGCCCCAGCATTTT. Translated: CASSKTGGSGNQPQHF.

The gene calls are TRBV28 and TRBJ2-7; D is unresolved. CDR3 size: 16 residues. V shed 3 bases and J shed 6 bases, with 21 bases lying between them. Germline CDR1 reads MDHEN; CDR2 reads SYDVKM. The DNA for the CDR3 is TGTGCCAGCAGTTTTCACACTTCTGGCAATTCGGGCGAGCAGTACTTC. This encodes CASSFHTSGNSGEQYF.

This chain joins TRBV7-2 and TRBJ1-2; no definite D call. This CDR3 region has 13 residues. V shed 0 bases and J shed 2 bases, with 4 bases lying between them. From germline, CDR1 is SGHTA and CDR2 FQGNSA. CDR3 bases: TGTGCCAGCAGCTTAGCGGGGAACTATGGCTACACCTTC. This encodes CASSLAGNYGYTF.

This clone was picked up one time. This chain links TRBV7-3 with TRBJ1-1, with D unclear. CDR1 and CDR2 from the germline V gene are SGHTA and FQGTGA. The germline V and J ends were trimmed by 0 bases and 2 bases, with 13 bases remaining between them. The CDR3 loop spans 16 amino acids. This CDR3 is CASSLTALGGNTEAFF. The CDR3 DNA reads TGTGCCAGCAGCTTAACGGCCCTAGGAGGAAACACTGAAGCTTTCTTT. The whole variable domain, remainder taken from reference TRBV7-3 and TRBJ1-1, is GAGVSQTPSNKVTEKGKYVELRCDPISGHTALYWYRQSLGQGPEFLIYFQGTGAADDSGLPNDRFFAVRPEGSVSTLKIQRTERGDSAVYLCASSLTALGGNTEAFFGQGTRLTVV.